Following are 24 T cell receptor beta chains from one sample sequenced in a study of OX40 agonist ivuxolimab in advanced cancers. Library construction relied on the immunoSEQ multiplex PCR assay. TCRdb's version of the immuneACCESS table is confined to in-frame rearrangements and falls short of the full clone set. An unresolved V gene accounts for under half of the shortfall where checked; the remainder is of unknown origin. This sample has some 100,000 clones in its table, and approximately 90% of those were observed once. The leading ten clones occupy about 0.15% of the sample. Sample: CD4+ or CD8+ T cells sorted from blood, taken in a trial of the OX40 agonist ivuxolimab. The receptors come from an adult with an advanced solid tumor such as melanoma, head and neck, liver or kidney cancer.

This chain links TRBV29-1 with TRBJ2-3; no clear D gene. The V and J ends lost 3 bases and 4 bases respectively, with 5 bases between them. The CDR3 runs to 11 residues. Germline CDR1 and CDR2: SQVTM and ANQGSEA. The CDR3: CSVELSDTQYF. The CDR3 DNA is TGCAGCGTTGAGTTGTCAGATACGCAGTATTTT.

CDR3 nucleotides: TGTGCCTGGAGTGTACTTGAAAACACCATATATTTT. Its translation is CAWSVLENTIYF. V usage is TRBV30 and J usage is TRBJ1-3; no definite D call. This CDR3 spans 12 amino acids. Germline-derived CDR1 and CDR2 are GTSNPN and SVGIG (reference sequence). V dropped 0 bases and J dropped 6 bases, with 6 bases sitting between them.

The chain has TRBV5-4 and TRBJ2-1; D perhaps matches TRBD1 (5 bases). Trimming shortened V by 2 bases and J by 2 bases, and 14 bases separated the two germline ends. The CDR3 is 16 amino acids. CDR1 and CDR2 from the germline V gene are SGHNT and YYREEE (reference sequence). The CDR3 DNA is TGTGCCAGCAGCTTTTCCCCAGGGCTGACCTACAATGAGCAGTTCTTC. Its translation is CASSFSPGLTYNEQFF. Full variable domain (remainder filled in from reference TRBV5-4 and TRBJ2-1): ETGVTQSPTHLIKTRGQQVTLRCSSQSGHNTVSWYQQALGQGPQFIFQYYREEENGRGNFPPRFSGLQFPNYSSELNVNALELDDSALYLCASSFSPGLTYNEQFFGPGTRLTVL.

This clone appeared once. The chain employs TRBV6-1 and TRBJ2-7, with D hard to call. Between the trimmed V and J ends, which lost 7 bases and 6 bases, there was a span of 4 bases. This CDR3 is built from 9 residues. Germline CDR1 and CDR2: MNHNS and SASEGT. The CDR3 nucleotides read TGTGCCAGCAACTTCGAGCAGTACTTC. Protein product: CASNFEQYF.

The rearrangement uses TRBV28 and TRBJ2-5, with a tentative D call TRBD2 (7 bases). Germline CDR1 MDHEN, CDR2 SYDVKM. The CDR3 has 13 amino acids. V was cut by 6 bases and J by 10 bases, with 18 bases left in between. The CDR3 reads CASRRTRGDGQYF. The CDR3 DNA is TGTGCCAGCAGAAGGACTAGGGGGGACGGCCAGTACTTC.

The chain carries TRBV5-1 and TRBJ2-1, with a tentative D call TRBD2 (6 bases). The germline V and J ends were trimmed by 4 bases and 4 bases, with 15 bases remaining between them. The CDR3 is made up of 15 amino acids. Germline values: CDR1 SGHRS, CDR2 YFSETQ. Here the CDR3 reads CASSLLRDFYNEQFF. The DNA of the CDR3 is TGCGCCAGCAGCCTCCTCCGGGACTTTTACAATGAGCAGTTCTTC.

V usage is TRBV11-2 and J usage is TRBJ2-7; tentative D call: TRBD1 (6 bases). This CDR3 is 12 amino acids long. The V gene's germline CDR1 is SGHAT and CDR2 FQNNGV. The V and J ends lost 5 bases and 3 bases respectively, with 8 bases between them. The CDR3 spells CASSLDSYEQYF. CDR3 coding DNA: TGTGCCAGCAGCCTGGACAGCTACGAGCAGTACTTC. Full variable domain (outside the CDR3, taken from reference TRBV11-2 and TRBJ2-7): EAGVAQSPRYKIIEKRQSVAFWCNPISGHATLYWYQQILGQGPKLLIQFQNNGVVDDSQLPKDRFSAERLKGVDSTLKIQPAKLEDSAVYLCASSLDSYEQYFGPGTRLTVT.

This chain joins TRBV11-1 and TRBJ2-5; D is possibly TRBD1 or TRBD2 (5 bases each). There are 15 residues in the CDR3. Trimming pared 1 base from V and 7 bases from J, leaving 16 bases between. Per the germline V gene, CDR1 is SGHAT and CDR2 is FQDESV (reference sequence). CDR3 sequence: CASSLEWGSLGTQYF. CDR3 nucleotide sequence: TGTGCCAGCAGCTTAGAATGGGGGTCGCTGGGGACCCAGTACTTC.

This clone showed up just once. V usage is TRBV16 and J usage is TRBJ2-2; 7 bases agree with TRBD1. Germline V gene sequence: CDR1 KGHSY, CDR2 FQNENV. This CDR3 is 16 amino acids long. V lost 0 bases, J lost 1 base, and 2 bases stayed unmatched. The CDR3 reads CASSQSWTGNTGELFF. As DNA, the CDR3 is TGTGCCAGCAGCCAATCTTGGACAGGGAACACCGGGGAGCTGTTTTTT. Variable domain in full (rest from reference TRBV16 and TRBJ2-2): GEEVAQTPKHLVRGEGQKAKLYCAPIKGHSYVFWYQQVLKNEFKFLISFQNENVFDETGMPKERFSAKCLPNSPCSLEIQATKLEDSAVYFCASSQSWTGNTGELFFGEGSRLTVL.

The genes are TRBV15 and TRBJ1-3, with D perhaps TRBD1 (6 bases). The germline gives CDR1 LNHNV, CDR2 YYDKDF (reference sequence). Trimming took off 0 bases at V and 0 bases at J, with 9 bases between the two ends. This CDR3 contains 16 residues. DNA of the CDR3: TGTGCCACCAGCAGAGATTTAGGGGGCTCTGGAAACACCATATATTTT. Translation gives CATSRDLGGSGNTIYF.

This chain links TRBV18 with TRBJ2-3; D is unclear. Trimming left V 3 bases short and J 3 bases short, with 1 base between. Germline assignment: CDR1 KGHSH and CDR2 LQKENI. The CDR3 spans 11 residues. CDR3 DNA sequence: TGTGCCAGCTCACCGACAGATACGCAGTATTTT. It specifies CASSPTDTQYF. The full variable domain, in which reference TRBV18 and TRBJ2-3 provide the parts outside the CDR3, is NAGVMQNPRHLVRRRGQEARLRCSPMKGHSHVYWYRQLPEEGLKFMVYLQKENIIDESGMPKERFSAEFPKEGPSILRIQQVVRGDSAAYFCASSPTDTQYFGPGTRLTVL.

This rearrangement joins TRBV15 to TRBJ2-7, with no clear D. Trimming removed 1 base at V and 5 bases at J, with 12 bases between. Germline loops: CDR1 LNHNV, CDR2 YYDKDF (reference sequence). This CDR3 region has 14 residues. The CDR3 region has the DNA TGTGCCACCAGCAGAGTTGTTAGCAATAACGAGCAGTACTTC. Protein sequence: CATSRVVSNNEQYF.

This chain connects TRBV4-2 to TRBJ2-1; perhaps TRBD2 as D (6 bases). Germline CDR1 reads LGHNA; CDR2 reads YNFKEQ. The length of the CDR3 is 15 residues. The V end was cut by 4 bases, the J end by 4 bases, with 14 bases between. The CDR3 sequence is CASSPVIAAYNEQFF. The CDR3 bases are TGTGCCAGCAGCCCAGTGATAGCGGCGTACAATGAGCAGTTCTTC.

V and J are TRBV30 and TRBJ1-5, with D tentatively TRBD1 (5 bases). The CDR3 loop spans 14 amino acids. Germline V gene sequence: CDR1 GTSNPN, CDR2 SVGIG (reference sequence). V lost 2 bases and J 6 bases, leaving 14 bases between the germline ends. The CDR3: CAWSFDSRSQPQHF. Written as DNA, the CDR3 is TGTGCCTGGAGTTTTGACAGTAGGAGTCAGCCCCAGCATTTT.

V gene TRBV6-5 combines with J gene TRBJ2-1; D possibly matches TRBD1 or TRBD2 (5 bases each). V was shortened by 11 bases and J by 1 base, with 15 bases between the two germline ends. This CDR3 has 14 amino acids. In germline, CDR1 is MNHEY, CDR2 SVGAGI. The CDR3 DNA reads TGTGCCTCCAGACGGGACGCTTCCTACAATGAGCAGTTCTTC. Amino acids: CASRRDASYNEQFF.

The chain joins TRBV5-4 to TRBJ2-5, with a possible D match to TRBD1 (5 bases). Trimming took off 1 base at V and 1 base at J, with 8 bases between the two ends. The CDR3 length is 14 residues. Germline V lookup: CDR1 SGHNT, CDR2 YYREEE (reference sequence). DNA for the CDR3: TGTGCCAGCAGCTTGATAGGGGCCCAAGAGACCCAGTACTTC. Translation gives CASSLIGAQETQYF.

In this sample, this clone turned up once. V usage is TRBV12-5 and J usage is TRBJ2-2, with unresolved D. The germline V and J ends were trimmed by 2 bases and 6 bases, with 22 bases remaining between them. The CDR3 extends over 18 amino acids. The germline V gene has CDR1 LGHNT and CDR2 FRNRAP. CDR3 nucleotides: TGTGCTAGTGGTTTGACAACCCTGGGAAGGGTAAGAGCCGGGGAGCTGTTTTTT. As protein: CASGLTTLGRVRAGELFF.

The gene calls are TRBV28 and TRBJ2-1; a possible D gene is TRBD1 (5 bases). The CDR3 is 15 amino acids. CDR1 is MDHEN, CDR2 SYDVKM, per germline. V lost 2 bases and J 6 bases, leaving 14 bases between the germline ends. Here the CDR3 DNA reads TGTGCCAGCAGTTTAATCGGGCAGGGTGTCAATGAGCAGTTCTTC. Translating it yields CASSLIGQGVNEQFF.

Only one count was recorded for this clone. The chain links TRBV6-6 to TRBJ2-2; 8 bases align to TRBD2. Germline CDR1 reads MNHNY; CDR2 reads SVGAGI (reference sequence). This CDR3 has 14 residues. After removal of 4 bases from V and 7 bases from J, the junction contained 5 bases not matched to a gene. This CDR3 is CASSWGTRFGELFF. The DNA of the CDR3 is TGTGCCAGCAGTTGGGGGACTAGATTCGGGGAGCTGTTTTTT.

The chain joins TRBV7-9 to TRBJ2-2; 7 bases line up with TRBD1. Germline CDR1 is SEHNR and CDR2 is FQNEAQ (reference sequence). Unmatched junction bases numbered 3, after V lost 4 bases and J lost 4 bases. This CDR3 has 14 amino acids. This chain's CDR3 is CASSSGTVTGELFF. The CDR3 nucleotides read TGTGCCAGCAGCTCTGGGACAGTCACCGGGGAGCTGTTTTTT.

The chain uses TRBV2 and TRBJ1-3; 9 bases fit TRBD1. V shed 7 bases and J 3 bases; nucleotides not matched to a gene: 4. The length of the CDR3 is 14 residues. The germline CDR1 and CDR2 sequences are SNHLY and FYNNEI. The CDR3: CASITGGLGNTIYF. The CDR3 coding sequence is TGTGCCAGCATAACAGGGGGCCTTGGAAACACCATATATTTT. The whole variable domain, filled in from reference TRBV2 and TRBJ1-3, reads EPEVTQTPSHQVTQMGQEVILRCVPISNHLYFYWYRQILGQKVEFLVSFYNNEISEKSEIFDDQFSVERPDGSNFTLKIRSTKLEDSAMYFCASITGGLGNTIYFGEGSWLTVV.

The rearrangement joins TRBV27 to TRBJ2-1; 8 bases map to TRBD2. The V segment lost 7 bases and the J segment 10 bases; nucleotides outside the gene matches: 9. The germline CDR1 and CDR2 sequences are MNHEY and SMNVEV (reference sequence). This CDR3 is built from 13 residues. The CDR3 nucleotides read TGTGCCAGCATAGCGGGGACGAGCCGGGAGCAGTTCTTC. Translated: CASIAGTSREQFF.

This chain joins TRBV7-9 and TRBJ2-7; D is uncertain. In germline, CDR1 is SEHNR, CDR2 FQNEAQ (reference sequence). There are 15 residues in the CDR3. The V and J ends lost 0 bases and 0 bases respectively, with 9 bases between them. The CDR3 sequence: CASSLAGTSSYEQYF. CDR3 nucleotides: TGTGCCAGCAGCTTAGCAGGAACCTCCTCCTACGAGCAGTACTTC.

J is TRBJ2-2 and V is TRBV2, with 7 positions matching TRBD1. CDR3 length: 14 residues. CDR1 is SNHLY and CDR2 is FYNNEI in the germline V gene. Trimming at V came to 6 bases and at J to 4 bases, leaving 5 bases not matched to a gene. This CDR3 is CASSPNRGTGELFF. As DNA, the CDR3 is TGTGCCAGCAGCCCGAACAGGGGCACCGGGGAGCTGTTTTTT.